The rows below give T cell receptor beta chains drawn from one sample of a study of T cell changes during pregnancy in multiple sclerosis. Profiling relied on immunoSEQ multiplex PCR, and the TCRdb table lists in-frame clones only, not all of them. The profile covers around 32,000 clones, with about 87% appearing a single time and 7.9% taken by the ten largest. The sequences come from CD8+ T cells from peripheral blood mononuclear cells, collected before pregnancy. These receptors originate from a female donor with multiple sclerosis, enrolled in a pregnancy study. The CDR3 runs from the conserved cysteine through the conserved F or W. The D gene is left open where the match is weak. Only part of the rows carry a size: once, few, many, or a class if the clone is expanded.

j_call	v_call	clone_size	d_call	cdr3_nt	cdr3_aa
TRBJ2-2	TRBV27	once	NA	TGTGCCAGCAGTCCCAGGTCAGGGGTGGGCACCGGGGAGCTGTTTTTT	CASSPRSGVGTGELFF
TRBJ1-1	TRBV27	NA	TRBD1	TGTGCCAGCAGTAACCGACAGGGGGGCACTGAAGCTTTCTTT	CASSNRQGGTEAFF
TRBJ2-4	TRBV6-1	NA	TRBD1	TGTGCCAGCAGTTTCCGGACAGGGCAAGACATTCAGTACTTC	CASSFRTGQDIQYF
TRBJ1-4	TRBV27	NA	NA	TGTGCCAGCAGTTTATCCAGGGGAGAAAAACTGTTTTTT	CASSLSRGEKLFF
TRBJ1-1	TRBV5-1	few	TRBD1	TGCGCCAGCAGCTTTGGACAGGGGGAGAACACTGAAGCTTTCTTT	CASSFGQGENTEAFF
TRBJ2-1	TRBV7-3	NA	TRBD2	TGTGCCAGCAGCTTAATAGCGGGAGGTGGCAATGAGCAGTTCTTC	CASSLIAGGGNEQFF
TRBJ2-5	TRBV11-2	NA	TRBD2	TGTGCCAGCAGCTCGGGTCAACTAGCGGGAGAGACCCAGTACTTC	CASSSGQLAGETQYF
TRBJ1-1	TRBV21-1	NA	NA	TGTGCCAGCAGCAAAGATTATGGAGTGGCTGAAGCTTTCTTT	CASSKDYGVAEAFF
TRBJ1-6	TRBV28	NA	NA	TGTGCCACCAGTGGAGGGTATTCGGGATCACCCCTCCACTTT	CATSGGYSGSPLHF
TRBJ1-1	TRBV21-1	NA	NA	TGTGCCAGCAGCAGGGGAAGGGACAGCTATATGAACACTGAAGCTTTCTTT	CASSRGRDSYMNTEAFF
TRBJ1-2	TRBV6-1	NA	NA	TGTGCCAGCAGTGAAGCAGAGGGGGATAACTATGGCTACACCTTC	CASSEAEGDNYGYTF
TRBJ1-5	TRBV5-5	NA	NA	TGTGCCAGCAGCTTGTCGTCAGGGAGCAATCAGCCCCAGCATTTT	CASSLSSGSNQPQHF
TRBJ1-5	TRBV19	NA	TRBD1	TGTGCCAGTAGCAGCCACACCCGGAGGGGACAGGGGAAGTATAGCAATCAGCCCCAGCATTTT	CASSSHTRRGQGKYSNQPQHF
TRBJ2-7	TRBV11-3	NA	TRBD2	TGTGCCAGCAGCCCGGGACTAGCGGTGTCCTACGAGCAGTACTTC	CASSPGLAVSYEQYF
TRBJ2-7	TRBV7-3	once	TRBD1	TGTGCCAGCAGCCTTGGACAGGGGAACGAGCAGTACTTC	CASSLGQGNEQYF
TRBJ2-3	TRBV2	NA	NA	TGTGCCAGCAGTGGTAGAGGGTCGGATACGCAGTATTTT	CASSGRGSDTQYF
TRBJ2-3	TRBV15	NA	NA	TGTGCCACCAGCAGAGATTGGCCAGATACGCAGTATTTT	CATSRDWPDTQYF
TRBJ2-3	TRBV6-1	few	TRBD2	TGTGCCAGCGAAGGACTAGCGGATGGGGGGGATACGCAGTATTTT	CASEGLADGGDTQYF
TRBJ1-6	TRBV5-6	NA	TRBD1	TGTGCCAGCAGCCCGCGACAGGGAGGTTCACCCCTCCACTTT	CASSPRQGGSPLHF
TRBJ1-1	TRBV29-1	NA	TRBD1	TGCAGCGTTGAAATGCAGGGGGCGACGACTGAAGCTTTCTTT	CSVEMQGATTEAFF
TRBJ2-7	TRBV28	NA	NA	TGTGCCAGCAGTCTAAGGACACCTACCTACGAGCAGTACTTC	CASSLRTPTYEQYF
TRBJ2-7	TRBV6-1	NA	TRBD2	TGTGCCAGCAGGGAAGGACTAGCTTACGAGCAGTACTTC	CASREGLAYEQYF
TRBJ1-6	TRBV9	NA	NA	TGTGTCAGCAGCGTAGGTCGGGAGGTGGACCCGCGATCACCCCTCCACTTT	CVSSVGREVDPRSPLHF
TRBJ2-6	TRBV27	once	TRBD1	TGTGCCAGCAGTCTAGGACAGGGTTCTGGGGCCAACGTCCTGACTTTC	CASSLGQGSGANVLTF
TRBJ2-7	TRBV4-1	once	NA	TGCGCCAGCAGCCAAGATTCGGGCTACGAGCAGTACTTC	CASSQDSGYEQYF
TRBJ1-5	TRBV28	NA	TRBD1	TGTGCCAGCATGGAACCATGGGACAGGGTGAGTGGATTCCCCCAGCCCCAGCATTTT	CASMEPWDRVSGFPQPQHF
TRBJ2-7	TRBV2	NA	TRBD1	TGTGCCATTTTCACCGGGACAGGGGCCTACGAGCAGTACTTC	CAIFTGTGAYEQYF
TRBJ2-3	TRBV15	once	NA	TGTGCCACCAGCAGAGTAGGAGGACTCAGCACAGATACGCAGTATTTT	CATSRVGGLSTDTQYF
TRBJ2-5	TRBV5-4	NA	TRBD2	TGTGCCAGCAGTCTAGAGCGGGGGGTCAAGACCCAGTACTTC	CASSLERGVKTQYF
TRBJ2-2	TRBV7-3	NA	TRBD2	TGTGCCAGCAGCCCCCACGGCCCGGGACTAGCGGGAGAGGAAGGGGAGCTGTTTTTT	CASSPHGPGLAGEEGELFF
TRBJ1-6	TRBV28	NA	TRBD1	TGTGCCAGCAGCCCGGGGACAGGGGAAAAGGGTTCACCCCTCCACTTT	CASSPGTGEKGSPLHF
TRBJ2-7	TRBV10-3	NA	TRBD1	TGTGCCATAAAGGGGGACAGCAGCTCCTACGAGCAGTACTTC	CAIKGDSSSYEQYF
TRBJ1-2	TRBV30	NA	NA	TGTGCCTGGAGTATCAAATACAGGGCCCAGATCTATGGCTACACCTTC	CAWSIKYRAQIYGYTF
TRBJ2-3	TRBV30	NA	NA	TGTGCCTGGAGTGGAACCGAGGGCGATACGCAGTATTTT	CAWSGTEGDTQYF
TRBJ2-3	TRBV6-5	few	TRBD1	TGTGCCAGCAGTTACGGACAGGGGGCCACAGATACGCAGTATTTT	CASSYGQGATDTQYF
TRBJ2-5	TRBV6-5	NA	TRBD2	TGTGCCAGCAGTTGGCTAGCGGGGCAAGAGACCCAGTACTTC	CASSWLAGQETQYF
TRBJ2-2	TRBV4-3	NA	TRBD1	TGCGCCAGCAGCCAAGTACGGACAGGGTCTGTGGGGGAGCTGTTTTTT	CASSQVRTGSVGELFF
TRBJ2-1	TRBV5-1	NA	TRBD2	TGCGCCAGCAGCTTTAGCGGGACCGGAAATGAGCAGTTCTTC	CASSFSGTGNEQFF
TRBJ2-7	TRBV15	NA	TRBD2	TGTGCCACCAGTCCCACTAGCGGCTACGAGCAGTACTTC	CATSPTSGYEQYF
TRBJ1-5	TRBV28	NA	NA	TGTGCCAGCAGTTTGCGACGGGTCGGGAATCAGCCCCAGCATTTT	CASSLRRVGNQPQHF
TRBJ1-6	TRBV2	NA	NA	TGTGCCAGCAGTTTCGCCTACCTCCACTTT	CASSFAYLHF
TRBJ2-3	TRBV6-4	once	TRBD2	TGTGCCAGCAGTGACTCCAGCGGGGGACTAGATACGCAGTATTTT	CASSDSSGGLDTQYF
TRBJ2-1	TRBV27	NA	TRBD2	TGTGCCAGCAGTTGGACTAGCGTCCCCAATGAGCAGTTCTTC	CASSWTSVPNEQFF
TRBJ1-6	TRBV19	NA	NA	TGTGCCAGTAGTATAGGGGGGGTCTCACCCCTCCACTTT	CASSIGGVSPLHF
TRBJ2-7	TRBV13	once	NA	TGTGCCAGCAGCTTAGCCGAGGGGGTAGACGAGCAGTACTTC	CASSLAEGVDEQYF
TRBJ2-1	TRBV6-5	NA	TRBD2	TGTGCCAGCAGAGCTAGCGGTTGGGGTGAGCAGTTCTTC	CASRASGWGEQFF
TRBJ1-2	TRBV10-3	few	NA	TGTGCCATCAGTGAGAAGACAGGCTATGGCTACACCTTC	CAISEKTGYGYTF
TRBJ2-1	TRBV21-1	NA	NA	TGTGCCAGCAGCAAAGGTGGGGGGAGAAGGGCCAATGAGCAGTTCTTC	CASSKGGGRRANEQFF
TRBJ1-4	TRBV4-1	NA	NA	TGCGCCAGCAGCCAAGAATGGGGCACTAATGAAAAACTGTTTTTT	CASSQEWGTNEKLFF
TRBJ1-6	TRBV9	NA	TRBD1	TGTGCCAGCGGGCAGGGGGCTTTCGGTTCACCCCTCCACTTT	CASGQGAFGSPLHF
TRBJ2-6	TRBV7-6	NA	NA	TGTGCCAGCAGCCCCCGGTGGAGCTCTGGGGCCAACGTCCTGACTTTC	CASSPRWSSGANVLTF
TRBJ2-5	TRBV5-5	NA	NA	TGTGCCAGCAGCCCGTTTTCGCGGGAAAAGACCCAGTACTTC	CASSPFSREKTQYF
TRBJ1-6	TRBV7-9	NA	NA	TGTGCCAGCAGCTTAGAGGACACACCCCATCTCCACTTT	CASSLEDTPHLHF
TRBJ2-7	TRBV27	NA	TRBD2	TGTGCCAGCAGTCCGGGACTAGCGGGATACGAGCAGTACTTC	CASSPGLAGYEQYF
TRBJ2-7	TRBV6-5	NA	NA	TGTGCCAGCAGCCTAGTACTGGCTGCATCCTACGAGCAGTACTTC	CASSLVLAASYEQYF